This TCR beta chain was recovered during a study of OX40 agonist ivuxolimab in advanced cancers. Note on this clone: As yet, its antigen is unknown.

Study-wide findings and caveats: In general, CD8+ T cells held more expanded clones than CD4+ did, on average.

The CDR3 has 14 amino acids. V was shortened by 3 bases and J by 4 bases, with 12 bases between the two germline ends. The germline gives CDR1 SEHNR, CDR2 FQNEAQ (reference sequence). TCRdb's table, derived via immunoSEQ multiplex PCR, lists solely in-frame clones and lacks some. The repertoire includes over 70,000 clones, roughly 78% of them detected once, and 5% to 6.5% sits in the top ten. The rearrangement links TRBV7-9 to TRBJ1-2; tentatively, D is TRBD1 (5 bases). The sequence derives from an adult with an advanced solid tumor such as melanoma, head and neck, liver or kidney cancer. Specimen: CD4+ or CD8+ T cells sorted from blood, collected in a trial of the OX40 agonist ivuxolimab. The CDR3 coding sequence is TGTGCCAGCAGCTTCTTACAGGAGTCCTATGGCTACACCTTC. Translating gives CASSFLQESYGYTF.